The sample holds many counts of the clone carrying this TCR beta chain. This specimen comes from a study of tumor-infiltrating lymphocytes in primary liver carcinoma. Study overall: Among the tumors, stages were T1-T3 N0M0 and sizes about 4 to 11 cm.

TCR beta cDNA was prepared out of around 460 ng total RNA by means of a constant-region primer. ARM-PCR was slightly modified, and three nested multiplex PCR rounds with it gave rise to the TCR beta libraries. A C-beta reverse primer was combined with TRBV1-TRBV30 forward primers in the first two PCR rounds, and each round had 9 to 10 cycles. Each CDR3 protein gets one entry after TCRdb re-called the multiplex PCR reads with MiXCR. The table records roughly 78,000 distinct CDR3 sequences, over 70% of them present only once. The CDR3 consists of 13 residues. Trimming took off 6 bases at V and 5 bases at J, with 14 bases between the two ends. From germline, CDR1 is SGHKS and CDR2 YYEKEE (reference sequence). Without any cell sorting, roughly 17-31 mg of bulk tissue yielded co-extracted RNA and DNA.

Sequenced sample: liver tumor tissue from sampling region 4. Subset denoted: tumor region T4, right-lateral pole. This receptor was obtained from a woman aged 55-70 years with primary liver carcinoma and hepatitis B virus infection. The chain couples TRBV5-5 to TRBJ2-5; no definite D call. The CDR3 protein is CASIPPARETQYF. The CDR3 region has the DNA TGTGCCAGCATCCCCCCGGCTAGGGAGACCCAGTACTTC.